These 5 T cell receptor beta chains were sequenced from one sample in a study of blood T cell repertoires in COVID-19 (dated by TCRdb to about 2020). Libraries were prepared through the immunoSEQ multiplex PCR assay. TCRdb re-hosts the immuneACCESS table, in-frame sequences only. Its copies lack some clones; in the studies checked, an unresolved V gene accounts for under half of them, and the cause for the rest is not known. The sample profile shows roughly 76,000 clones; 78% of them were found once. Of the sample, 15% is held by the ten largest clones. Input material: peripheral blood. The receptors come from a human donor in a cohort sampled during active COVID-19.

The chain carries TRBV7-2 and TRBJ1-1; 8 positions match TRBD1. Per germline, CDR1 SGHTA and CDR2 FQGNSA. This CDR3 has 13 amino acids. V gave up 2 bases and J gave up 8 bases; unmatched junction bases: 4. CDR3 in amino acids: CASSLLRGPEAFF. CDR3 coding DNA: TGTGCCAGCAGCTTACTCAGGGGGCCCGAAGCTTTCTTT.

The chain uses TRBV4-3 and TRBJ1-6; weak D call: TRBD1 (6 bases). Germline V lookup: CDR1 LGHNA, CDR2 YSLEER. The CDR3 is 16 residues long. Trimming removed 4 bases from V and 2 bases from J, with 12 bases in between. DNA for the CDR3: TGCGCCAGCAGCCCCCAGGGACATCCCTATAATTCACCCCTCCACTTT. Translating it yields CASSPQGHPYNSPLHF.

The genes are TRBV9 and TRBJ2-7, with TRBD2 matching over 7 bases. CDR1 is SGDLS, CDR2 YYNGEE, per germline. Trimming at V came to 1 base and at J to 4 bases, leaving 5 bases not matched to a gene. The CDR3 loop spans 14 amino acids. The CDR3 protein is CASSVSLGGYEQYF. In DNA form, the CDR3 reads TGTGCCAGCAGCGTATCCCTGGGGGGGTACGAGCAGTACTTC.

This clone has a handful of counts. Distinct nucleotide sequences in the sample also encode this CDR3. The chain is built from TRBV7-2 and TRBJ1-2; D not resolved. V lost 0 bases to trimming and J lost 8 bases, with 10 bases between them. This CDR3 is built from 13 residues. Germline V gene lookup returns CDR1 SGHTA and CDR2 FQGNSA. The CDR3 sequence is CASSLAGSGGYTF. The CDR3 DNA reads TGTGCCAGCAGCTTAGCGGGGAGTGGGGGCTACACCTTC.

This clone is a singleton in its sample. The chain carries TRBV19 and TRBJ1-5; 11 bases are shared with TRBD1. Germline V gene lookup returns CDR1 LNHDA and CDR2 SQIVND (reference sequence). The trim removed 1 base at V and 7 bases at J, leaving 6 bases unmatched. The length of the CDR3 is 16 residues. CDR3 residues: CASSIATGQGAQPQHF. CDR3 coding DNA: TGTGCCAGTAGTATAGCCACTGGACAGGGGGCACAGCCCCAGCATTTT.